These 20 T cell receptor beta chains were all obtained from the same sample, sequenced in a study of control samples from healthy donors and cancer patients. Generated by immunoSEQ multiplex PCR, the TCRdb table keeps only in-frame clones and is missing some. This repertoire shows about 44,000 clones, more than 75% found once; its top ten account for around 9.6%. The material sequenced was PBMCs. The receptors here all came from an older woman with lung cancer.

This chain joins TRBV7-2 and TRBJ2-7; TRBD2 aligns across 12 bases. Germline-derived CDR1 and CDR2 are SGHTA and FQGNSA. CDR3 size: 15 residues. Trimming removed 2 bases from V and 6 bases from J; junction bases left unmatched: 5. CDR3: CASSLKLAGGGEQYF. In DNA form, the CDR3 reads TGTGCCAGCAGCTTAAAACTAGCGGGAGGTGGCGAGCAGTACTTC.

The CDR3 sequence is CASSSDLGPGGTGELFF. The CDR3, as DNA: TGCGCCAGCAGCTCCGACCTCGGCCCAGGGGGCACCGGGGAGCTGTTTTTT. The chain uses TRBV5-1 and TRBJ2-2; 7 bases fit TRBD1. The V segment lost 3 bases and the J segment 4 bases; nucleotides outside the gene matches: 12. The CDR3 is 17 residues long. Germline CDR1 is SGHRS and CDR2 is YFSETQ.

This chain joins TRBV3-1 (or the pseudogene TRBV3-2) and TRBJ2-1; 7 bases map to TRBD1. The CDR3 covers 13 residues. Trimming took 4 bases from V and 4 from J; bases not matched to a gene: 1. In germline, CDR1 is LGHDT, CDR2 YNNKEL (reference sequence). The CDR3 protein is CASSRGQYNEQFF. In nucleotides, the CDR3 is TGTGCCAGCAGCCGGGGACAGTACAATGAGCAGTTCTTC.

The rearrangement links TRBV29-1 to TRBJ1-1; D gene uncertain. CDR3 length equals 11 residues. Trimming stripped 5 bases from V and 0 bases from J, with 4 bases between. Germline V gives CDR1 SQVTM, CDR2 ANQGSEA. CDR3 amino acids: CSVWMNTEAFF. Here the CDR3 DNA reads TGCAGCGTTTGGATGAACACTGAAGCTTTCTTT.

The J gene is TRBJ2-1, the V gene TRBV7-3; no definite D call. V was shortened by 0 bases and J by 8 bases, with 8 bases between the two germline ends. Germline V lookup: CDR1 SGHTA, CDR2 FQGTGA. This CDR3 comprises 13 residues. CDR3 nucleotide sequence: TGTGCCAGCAGCTTAACTGGGTCTGATGAGCAGTTCTTC. Protein: CASSLTGSDEQFF. The full variable domain, with the rest looked up from reference TRBV7-3 and TRBJ2-1, is GAGVSQTPSNKVTEKGKYVELRCDPISGHTALYWYRQSLGQGPEFLIYFQGTGAADDSGLPNDRFFAVRPEGSVSTLKIQRTERGDSAVYLCASSLTGSDEQFFGPGTRLTVL.

The chain carries TRBV4-1 and TRBJ1-1; no reliable D call. The CDR3 consists of 16 residues. V shed 1 base and J shed 1 base, with 13 bases lying between them. Germline values: CDR1 MGHRA, CDR2 YSYEKL. CDR3 loop: CASSQVTLKGNTEAFF. CDR3 bases: TGCGCCAGCAGCCAAGTTACCCTAAAAGGGAACACTGAAGCTTTCTTT.

The V gene is TRBV11-3, the J gene TRBJ1-4, with 9 bases identical to TRBD1. The CDR3 sequence is 17 residues long. Germline loops: CDR1 SGHNT, CDR2 YENEEA. V dropped 0 bases and J dropped 4; count of bases not matched to a gene: 6. The CDR3 spells CASSLDFGQGHNEKLFF. CDR3 sequence (DNA): TGTGCCAGCAGCTTAGATTTCGGACAGGGGCATAATGAAAAACTGTTTTTT.

This clone was seen a handful of times. The V gene is TRBV24-1, the J gene TRBJ2-2; 13 bases line up with TRBD2. With V trimmed by 5 bases and J by 5 bases, 16 bases remained unmatched. This CDR3 has 20 amino acids. The germline V gene encodes CDR1 KGHDR and CDR2 SFDVKD. The DNA of the CDR3 is TGTGCCACCAGTGGCCGACTAGCGGGAGGTGGACAATCTCGAACCGGGGAGCTGTTTTTT. This sequence encodes CATSGRLAGGGQSRTGELFF.

V usage is TRBV7-9 and J usage is TRBJ1-2; a possible D gene is TRBD1 (6 bases). Germline CDR1 reads SEHNR; CDR2 reads FQNEAQ (reference sequence). Trimming stripped 0 bases from V and 11 bases from J, with 16 bases between. There are 14 residues in the CDR3. The CDR3 sequence is CASSLAGGVLEYTF. CDR3 in DNA: TGTGCCAGCAGCTTAGCAGGGGGGGTCCTCGAATACACCTTC.

This clone showed up just a few times. The chain is built from TRBV13 and TRBJ2-7; D is uncertain. The V end was cut by 1 base, the J end by 7 bases, with 8 bases between. Germline V gives CDR1 PRHDT, CDR2 FYEKMQ (reference sequence). The CDR3 has 12 residues. The chain's CDR3 is CASSLAGREQYF. The CDR3 region has the DNA TGTGCCAGCAGCTTAGCGGGTCGGGAGCAGTACTTC.

The chain links TRBV7-9 to TRBJ1-4; D uncertain. Germline V gene data show CDR1 as SEHNR and CDR2 as FQNEAQ (reference sequence). This CDR3 region has 13 residues. Trimming took off 4 bases at V and 8 bases at J, with 11 bases between the two ends. The CDR3 sequence is CASSSSGSEKLFF. CDR3 in DNA: TGTGCCAGCAGCTCTTCCGGGTCCGAAAAACTGTTTTTT.

The gene calls are TRBV28 and TRBJ1-4; tentative D call: TRBD1 (6 bases). The V gene's germline CDR1 is MDHEN and CDR2 SYDVKM. There are 17 residues in the CDR3. V gave up 6 bases and J gave up 3 bases, with 20 bases separating them. Here the CDR3 DNA reads TGTGCCAGCAGCCTCCGTTCGTGGGGGGCCTCTAATGAAAAACTGTTTTTT. Protein: CASSLRSWGASNEKLFF.

V is TRBV3-1 (or the pseudogene TRBV3-2) and J is TRBJ2-2; 8 bases agree with TRBD2. CDR1 is LGHDT and CDR2 is YNNKEL in the germline V gene (reference sequence). The CDR3 is made up of 17 amino acids. The J segment lost 0 bases and the V segment lost 1 base, leaving 4 bases of the junction unmatched. CDR3 sequence reads: CASSQGILAANTGELFF. CDR3 nucleotide sequence: TGTGCCAGCAGCCAAGGAATACTAGCGGCGAACACCGGGGAGCTGTTTTTT.

The chain uses TRBV9 and TRBJ2-5; D gene uncertain. The CDR3 consists of 13 residues. The germline V gene has CDR1 SGDLS and CDR2 YYNGEE. V was pared by 2 bases and J by 5 bases, with 10 bases between. CDR3 DNA: TGTGCCAGCAGCGTTTGGGATTCGGAGACCCAGTACTTC. Translating gives CASSVWDSETQYF. Drawing the rest from reference TRBV9 and TRBJ2-5, the complete variable domain is DSGVTQTPKHLITATGQRVTLRCSPRSGDLSVYWYQQSLDQGLQFLIQYYNGEERAKGNILERFSAQQFPDLHSELNLSSLELGDSALYFCASSVWDSETQYFGPGTRLLVL.

This clone was seen once. The chain couples TRBV6-5 to TRBJ1-5; D call uncertain. V was cut by 7 bases and J by 6 bases, with 16 bases left in between. Germline V gives CDR1 MNHEY, CDR2 SVGAGI. This CDR3 is 14 amino acids long. The DNA of the CDR3 is TGTGCCAGCAAGGAGGGCACACGTTTTCAGCCCCAGCATTTT. Translation gives CASKEGTRFQPQHF.

V usage is TRBV19 and J usage is TRBJ1-2, with TRBD1 identical over 7 bases. Germline V gives CDR1 LNHDA, CDR2 SQIVND (reference sequence). V shed 6 bases, J shed 2 bases, and the junction held 9 bases outside the gene matches. This CDR3 contains 15 residues. The CDR3 DNA sequence: TGTGCCAGTAGCAAAAACCGGGACAGCAACTATGGCTACACCTTC. The encoded protein is CASSKNRDSNYGYTF.

The J gene is TRBJ1-1, the V gene TRBV2, with D uncertain. The V and J ends lost 2 bases and 6 bases respectively, with 10 bases between them. The CDR3 length is 13 residues. Germline values: CDR1 SNHLY, CDR2 FYNNEI. CDR3 sequence reads: CASSELWEAEAFF. The DNA of the CDR3 is TGTGCCAGCAGTGAACTTTGGGAGGCTGAAGCTTTCTTT.

The rearrangement joins TRBV7-9 to TRBJ1-6, with a tentative D call TRBD1 (6 bases). The germline V gene has CDR1 SEHNR and CDR2 FQNEAQ (reference sequence). The V end lost 7 bases, the J end lost 9 bases, and 16 bases lay between the germline ends. This CDR3 is 14 amino acids long. CDR3 amino acids: CASTQGILSSPLHF. The CDR3 DNA follows: TGTGCCAGCACTCAGGGGATTTTGAGTTCACCCCTCCACTTT.

V usage is TRBV6-5 and J usage is TRBJ1-2; 8 positions agree with TRBD1. V shed 6 bases and J 7 bases; nucleotides not matched to a gene: 10. Per the germline V gene, CDR1 is MNHEY and CDR2 is SVGAGI. This CDR3 region has 14 residues. Here the CDR3 reads CASRGGTGTIGYTF. CDR3 nucleotides: TGTGCCAGCAGGGGCGGGACAGGAACTATTGGCTACACCTTC.

This clone was counted only a few times. The rearrangement links TRBV7-2 to TRBJ2-1; no firm D call. There are 15 residues in the CDR3. Deletions cut 8 bases from V and 2 bases from J, with 16 bases between. Germline V gene lookup returns CDR1 SGHTA and CDR2 FQGNSA. CDR3 amino acids: CASGRTTGPYNEQFF. DNA of the CDR3: TGTGCCAGCGGAAGGACCACCGGCCCCTACAATGAGCAGTTCTTC.